This TCR beta chain was captured by sequencing in a study of shared clonotypes between healthy human individuals. Naive CD8 isolation took CD45RO-negative cells positively selected for CCR7 and excluded terminally differentiated effector memory CD45RA+ cells. Each sample came from a Caucasian adult donor living in Nashville, Tennessee. Measured with immunoSEQ multiplex PCR; TCRdb has only the in-frame clones, and not every one. Among 650,000 to 800,000 clones listed, around 90% were seen once. Whole-study findings and limits: Generation probabilities of non-shared clonotypes were lower (relative to those shared by all four donors).

Comment on this clone: The antigen is not known.

The V gene lost 1 base and the J gene lost 7 bases, with 8 bases spanning the gap. This CDR3 contains 13 residues. Germline CDR1 reads LNHDA; CDR2 reads SQIVND (reference sequence). The chain couples TRBV19 to TRBJ2-1, with D perhaps TRBD1 (5 bases). Sequenced material: naive CD8+ T cells sorted from blood. The receptor was derived from a man younger than 45 in good health. Here the CDR3 DNA reads TGTGCCAGTAGTATAGCGAAGGGGAATGAGCAGTTCTTC. Translated, it gives CASSIAKGNEQFF.